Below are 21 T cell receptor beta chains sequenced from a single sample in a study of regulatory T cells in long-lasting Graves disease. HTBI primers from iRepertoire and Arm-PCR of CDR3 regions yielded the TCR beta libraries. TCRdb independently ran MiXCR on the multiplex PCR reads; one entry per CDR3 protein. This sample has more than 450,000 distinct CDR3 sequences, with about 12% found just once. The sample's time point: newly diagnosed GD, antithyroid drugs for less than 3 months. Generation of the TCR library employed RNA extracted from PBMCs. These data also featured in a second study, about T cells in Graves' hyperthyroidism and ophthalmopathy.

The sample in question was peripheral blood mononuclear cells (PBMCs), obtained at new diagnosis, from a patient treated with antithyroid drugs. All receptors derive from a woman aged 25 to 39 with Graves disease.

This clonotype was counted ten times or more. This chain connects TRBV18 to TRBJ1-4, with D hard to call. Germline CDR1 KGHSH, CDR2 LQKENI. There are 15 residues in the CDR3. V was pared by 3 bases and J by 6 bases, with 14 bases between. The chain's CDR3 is CASSPWSIRDEKLFF. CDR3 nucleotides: TGTGCCAGCTCACCGTGGTCAATTAGGGATGAAAAACTGTTTTTT.

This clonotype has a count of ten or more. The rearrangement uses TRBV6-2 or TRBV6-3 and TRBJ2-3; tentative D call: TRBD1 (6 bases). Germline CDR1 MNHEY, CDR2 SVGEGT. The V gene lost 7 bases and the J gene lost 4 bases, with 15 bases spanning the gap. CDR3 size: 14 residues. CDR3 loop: CASTLRAGADTQYF. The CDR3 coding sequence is TGTGCCAGCACTCTAAGGGCAGGGGCAGATACGCAGTATTTT.

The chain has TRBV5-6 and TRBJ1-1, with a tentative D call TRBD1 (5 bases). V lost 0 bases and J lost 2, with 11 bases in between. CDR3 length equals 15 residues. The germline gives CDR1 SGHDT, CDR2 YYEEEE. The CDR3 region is CASSLGWGSNTEAFF. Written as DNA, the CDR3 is TGTGCCAGCAGCTTGGGCTGGGGCAGTAACACTGAAGCTTTCTTT.

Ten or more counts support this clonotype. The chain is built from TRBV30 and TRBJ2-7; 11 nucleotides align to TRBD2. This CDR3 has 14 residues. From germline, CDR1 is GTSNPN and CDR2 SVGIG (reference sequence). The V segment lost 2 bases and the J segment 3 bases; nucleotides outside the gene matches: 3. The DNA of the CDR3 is TGTGCCTGGAGTAGACTAGCGGGATTCTACGAGCAGTACTTC. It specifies CAWSRLAGFYEQYF.

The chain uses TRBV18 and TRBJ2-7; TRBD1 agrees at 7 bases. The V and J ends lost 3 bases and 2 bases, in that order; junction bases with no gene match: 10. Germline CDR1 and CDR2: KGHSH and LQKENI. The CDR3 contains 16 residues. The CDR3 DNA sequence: TGTGCCAGCTCACCTCAAAAACAGGGGCCAACCTACGAGCAGTACTTC. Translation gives CASSPQKQGPTYEQYF.

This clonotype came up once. The CDR3 DNA is TGTGCCAGCAGCTCCTTCGAACAGGGGCCTTTCTTT. Amino acid sequence: CASSSFEQGPFF. The chain recombines TRBV9 with TRBJ1-1, with 7 bases matching TRBD1. Trimming at V came to 4 bases and at J to 12 bases, leaving 9 bases not matched to a gene. This CDR3 contains 12 residues. CDR1 and CDR2 from the germline V gene are SGDLS and YYNGEE.

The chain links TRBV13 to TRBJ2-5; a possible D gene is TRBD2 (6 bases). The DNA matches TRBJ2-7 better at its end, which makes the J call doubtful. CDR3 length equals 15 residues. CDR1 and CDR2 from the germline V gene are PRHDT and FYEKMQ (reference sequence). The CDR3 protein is CASSSKLAPPYEQYF. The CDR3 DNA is TGTGCCAGCAGCTCGAAGCTAGCGCCTCCCTACGAGCAGTACTTC.

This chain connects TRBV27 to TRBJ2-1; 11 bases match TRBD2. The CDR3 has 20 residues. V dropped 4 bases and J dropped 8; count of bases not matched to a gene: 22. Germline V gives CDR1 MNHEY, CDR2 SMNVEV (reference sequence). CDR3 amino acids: CASSSYGRIAGGPRMDEQFF. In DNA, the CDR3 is TGTGCCAGCAGTTCATACGGAAGAATAGCGGGAGGGCCTAGGATGGATGAGCAGTTCTTC.

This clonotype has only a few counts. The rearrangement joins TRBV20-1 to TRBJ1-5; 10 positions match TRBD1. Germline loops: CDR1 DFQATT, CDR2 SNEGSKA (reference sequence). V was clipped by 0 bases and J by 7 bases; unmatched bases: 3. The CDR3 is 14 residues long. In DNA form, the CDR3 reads TGCAGTGCTAGAGAGGACAGGGGGGGGCAGCCCCAGCATTTT. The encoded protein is CSAREDRGGQPQHF.

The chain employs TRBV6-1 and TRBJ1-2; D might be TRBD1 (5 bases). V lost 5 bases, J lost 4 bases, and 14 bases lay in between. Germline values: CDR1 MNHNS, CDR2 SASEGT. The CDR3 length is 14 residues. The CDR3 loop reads CASSPGYASYGYTF. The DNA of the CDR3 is TGTGCCAGCAGTCCAGGGTATGCCTCCTATGGCTACACCTTC.

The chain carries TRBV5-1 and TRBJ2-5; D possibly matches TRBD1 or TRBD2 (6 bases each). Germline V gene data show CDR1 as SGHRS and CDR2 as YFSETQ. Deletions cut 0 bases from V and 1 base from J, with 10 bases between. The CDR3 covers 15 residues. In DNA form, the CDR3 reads TGCGCCAGCAGCTTGGTAGGAGGGGGCCAAGAGACCCAGTACTTC. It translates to CASSLVGGGQETQYF.

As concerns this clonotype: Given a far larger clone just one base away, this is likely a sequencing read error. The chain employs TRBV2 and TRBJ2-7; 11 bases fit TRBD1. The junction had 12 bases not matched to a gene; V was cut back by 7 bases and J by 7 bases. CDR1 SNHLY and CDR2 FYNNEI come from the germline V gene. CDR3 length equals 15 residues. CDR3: CASKGDRGNYNEQYF. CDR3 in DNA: TGTGCCAGCAAAGGGGACAGGGGGAACTACAATGAGCAGTACTTC.

This CDR3 is CASSLGYSGGAGGYTF. The CDR3 coding sequence is TGTGCCAGCAGCTTGGGGTACTCGGGGGGGGCAGGCGGCTACACCTTC. The V gene is TRBV5-5, the J gene TRBJ1-2, with D possibly matching TRBD1 (6 bases). Trimming cost V 0 bases and J 8 bases, with 20 bases left between them. Looked up from germline, CDR1 is SGHKS and CDR2 is YYEKEE (reference sequence). The CDR3 spans 16 residues. The full variable domain, rest sourced from reference TRBV5-5 and TRBJ1-2, is DAGVTQSPTHLIKTRGQQVTLRCSPISGHKSVSWYQQVLGQGPQFIFQYYEKEERGRGNFPDRFSARQFPNYSSELNVNALLLGDSALYLCASSLGYSGGAGGYTFGSGTRLTVV.

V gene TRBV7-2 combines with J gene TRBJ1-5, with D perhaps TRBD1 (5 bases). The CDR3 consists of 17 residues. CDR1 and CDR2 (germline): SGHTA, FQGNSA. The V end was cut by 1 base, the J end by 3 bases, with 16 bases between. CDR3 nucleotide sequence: TGTGCCAGCAGCTTAGGATTACGGACATCTCTCAATCAGCCCCAGCATTTT. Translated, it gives CASSLGLRTSLNQPQHF.

The CDR3 sequence is CASSRGLADVQYF. The CDR3 DNA reads as TGTGCCAGCAGCCGGGGACTAGCGGACGTTCAGTACTTC. This chain uses TRBV28 with TRBJ2-5; TRBD2 matches at 11 bases. The trim removed 6 bases at V and 11 bases at J, leaving 8 bases unmatched. There are 13 residues in the CDR3. CDR1 and CDR2 (germline): MDHEN, SYDVKM.

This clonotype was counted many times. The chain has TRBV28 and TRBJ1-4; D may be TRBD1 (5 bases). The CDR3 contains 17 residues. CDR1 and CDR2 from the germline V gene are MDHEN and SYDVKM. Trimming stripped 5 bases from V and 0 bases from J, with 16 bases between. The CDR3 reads CASSISGTIATNEKLFF. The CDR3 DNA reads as TGTGCCAGCAGTATTTCCGGGACTATTGCAACTAATGAAAAACTGTTTTTT. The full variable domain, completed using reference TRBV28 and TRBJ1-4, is DVKVTQSSRYLVKRTGEKVFLECVQDMDHENMFWYRQDPGLGLRLIYFSYDVKMKEKGDIPEGYSVSREKKERFSLILESASTNQTSMYLCASSISGTIATNEKLFFGSGTQLSVL.

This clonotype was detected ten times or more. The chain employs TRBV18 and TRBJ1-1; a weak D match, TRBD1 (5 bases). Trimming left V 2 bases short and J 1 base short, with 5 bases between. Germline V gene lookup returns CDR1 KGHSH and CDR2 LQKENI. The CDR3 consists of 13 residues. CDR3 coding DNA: TGTGCCAGCTCACCAGGGGGGAACACTGAAGCTTTCTTT. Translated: CASSPGGNTEAFF.

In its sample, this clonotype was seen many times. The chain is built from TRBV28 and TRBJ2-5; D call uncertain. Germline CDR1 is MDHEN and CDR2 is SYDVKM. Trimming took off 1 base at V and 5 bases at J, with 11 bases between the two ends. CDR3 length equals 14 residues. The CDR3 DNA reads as TGTGCCAGCAGTTTATTTGGGCCTCGGGAGACCCAGTACTTC. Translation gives CASSLFGPRETQYF.

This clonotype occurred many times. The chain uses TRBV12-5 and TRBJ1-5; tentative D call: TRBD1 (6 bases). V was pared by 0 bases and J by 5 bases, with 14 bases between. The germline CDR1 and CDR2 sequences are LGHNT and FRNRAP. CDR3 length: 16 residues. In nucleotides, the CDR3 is TGTGCTAGTGGTTTGGTACCTGGACAGTTCGATCAGCCCCAGCATTTT. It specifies CASGLVPGQFDQPQHF.

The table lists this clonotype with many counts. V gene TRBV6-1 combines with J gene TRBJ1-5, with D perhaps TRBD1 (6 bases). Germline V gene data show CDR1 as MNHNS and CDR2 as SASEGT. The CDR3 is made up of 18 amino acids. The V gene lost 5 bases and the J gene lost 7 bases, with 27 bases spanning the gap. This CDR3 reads CASSSLEGGTRSGQPQHF. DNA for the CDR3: TGTGCCAGCAGTTCCCTCGAGGGAGGGACACGAAGCGGGCAGCCCCAGCATTTT.

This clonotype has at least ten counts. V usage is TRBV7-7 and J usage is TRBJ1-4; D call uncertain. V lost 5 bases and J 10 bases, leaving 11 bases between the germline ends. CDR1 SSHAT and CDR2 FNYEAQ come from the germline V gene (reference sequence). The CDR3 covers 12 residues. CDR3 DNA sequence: TGTGCCAGCAGCCCACCGGGCGGAAAACTGTTTTTT. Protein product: CASSPPGGKLFF.